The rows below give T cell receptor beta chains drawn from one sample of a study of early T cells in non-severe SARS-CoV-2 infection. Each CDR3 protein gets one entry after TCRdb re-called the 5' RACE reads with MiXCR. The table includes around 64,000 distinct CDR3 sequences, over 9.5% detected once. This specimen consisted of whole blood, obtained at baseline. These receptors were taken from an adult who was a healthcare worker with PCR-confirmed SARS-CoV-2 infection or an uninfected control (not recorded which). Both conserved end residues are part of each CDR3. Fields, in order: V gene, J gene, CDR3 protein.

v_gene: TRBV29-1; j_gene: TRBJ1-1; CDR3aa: CSGIKTLNTEAFF
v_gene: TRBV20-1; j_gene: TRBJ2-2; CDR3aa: CSVHTGTGELFF
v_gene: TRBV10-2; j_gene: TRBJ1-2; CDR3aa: CASSESGTGYTF
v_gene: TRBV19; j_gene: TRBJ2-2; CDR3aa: CASSIGTSGANTGELFF
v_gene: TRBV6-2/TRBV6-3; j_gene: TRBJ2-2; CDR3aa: CASSSPGLAITGELFF
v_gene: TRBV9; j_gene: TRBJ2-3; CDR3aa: CASSVLDYPATDTQYF
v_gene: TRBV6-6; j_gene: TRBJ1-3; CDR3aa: CASSYSEGGNTIYF
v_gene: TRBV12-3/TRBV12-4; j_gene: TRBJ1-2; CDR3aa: CASSFGYGYTF
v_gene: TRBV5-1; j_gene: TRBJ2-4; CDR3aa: CASSRGLAKNIQYF
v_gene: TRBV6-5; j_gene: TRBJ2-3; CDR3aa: CASSFQREQHTDTQYF
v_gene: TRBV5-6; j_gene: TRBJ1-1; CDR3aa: CASSWGLIWGDTEAFF
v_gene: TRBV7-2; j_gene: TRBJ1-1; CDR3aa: CASSRAGEVTEAFF
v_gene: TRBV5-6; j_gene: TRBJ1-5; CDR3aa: CASSLAGGDQPQHF
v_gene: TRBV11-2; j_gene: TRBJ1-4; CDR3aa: CASSLWGRLGEKLFF
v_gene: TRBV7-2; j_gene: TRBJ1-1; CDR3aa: CASSPYAGNTEAFF
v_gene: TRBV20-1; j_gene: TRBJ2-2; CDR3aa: CSARDLLAGDRGGELFF
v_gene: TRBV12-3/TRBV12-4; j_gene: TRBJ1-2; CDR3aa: CASSFLTGYGYTF
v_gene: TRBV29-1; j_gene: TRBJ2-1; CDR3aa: CSVGSRYNEQFF
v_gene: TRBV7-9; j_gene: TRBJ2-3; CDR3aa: CATLGGTDTQYF
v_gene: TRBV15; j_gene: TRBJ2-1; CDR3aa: CATSRDNGDEQFF
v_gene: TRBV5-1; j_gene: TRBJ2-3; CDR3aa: CASSLFGNTQYF
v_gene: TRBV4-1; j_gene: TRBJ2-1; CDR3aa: CASSPLSYNEQFF
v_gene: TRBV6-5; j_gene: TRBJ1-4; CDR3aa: CASSPDRSFATNEKLFF
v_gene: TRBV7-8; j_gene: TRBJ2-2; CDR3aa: CASSLRAGQPANTGELFF
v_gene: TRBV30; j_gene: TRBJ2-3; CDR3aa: CAWSEFWEGTQYF
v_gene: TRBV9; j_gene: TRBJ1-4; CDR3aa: CASSVEGTDNEKLFF
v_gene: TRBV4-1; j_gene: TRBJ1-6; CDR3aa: CASSQARESPLHF
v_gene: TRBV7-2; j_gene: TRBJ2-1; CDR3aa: CASSPNWASGALNEQFF
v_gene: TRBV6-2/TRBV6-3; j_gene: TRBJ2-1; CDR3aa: CASTQTNEQFF
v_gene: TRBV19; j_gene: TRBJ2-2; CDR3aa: CASSIPLGSGSSTGELFF
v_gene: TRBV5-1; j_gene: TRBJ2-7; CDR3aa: CASSRGQTYEQYF
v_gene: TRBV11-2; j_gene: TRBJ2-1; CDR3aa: CASSTQGNEQFF
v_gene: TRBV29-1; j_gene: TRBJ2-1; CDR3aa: CSASRGDEQFF
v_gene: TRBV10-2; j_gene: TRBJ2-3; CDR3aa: CASSDADTQYF
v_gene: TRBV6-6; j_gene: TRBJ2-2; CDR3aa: CASSGVSAGELFF
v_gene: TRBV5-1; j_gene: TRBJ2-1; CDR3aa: CASSPRLRGYNEQFF
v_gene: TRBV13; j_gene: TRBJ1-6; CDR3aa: CASSLGPYNSPLHF
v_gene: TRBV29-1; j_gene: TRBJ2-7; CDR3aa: CTGGASYEQYF
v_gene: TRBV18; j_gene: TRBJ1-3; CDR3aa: CASSPRTGLTGNTIYF
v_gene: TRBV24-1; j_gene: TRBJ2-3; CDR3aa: CATSEPGARTDTQYF
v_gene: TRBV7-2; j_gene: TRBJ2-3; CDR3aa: CASSLFGGGLLDTQYF
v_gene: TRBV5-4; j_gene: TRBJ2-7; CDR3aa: CASSLASGRYEQYF
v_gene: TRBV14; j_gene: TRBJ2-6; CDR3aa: CASSQAYGRGANVLTF
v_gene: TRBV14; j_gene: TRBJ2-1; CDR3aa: CASSQDFGRPYNEQFF
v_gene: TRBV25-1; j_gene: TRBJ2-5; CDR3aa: CARGIYQETQYF
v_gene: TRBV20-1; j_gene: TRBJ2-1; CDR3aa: CSARDLSTGGGNEQFF
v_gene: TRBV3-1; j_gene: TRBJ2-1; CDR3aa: CASSSTSGSYNEQFF
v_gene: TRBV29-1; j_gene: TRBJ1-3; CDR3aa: CSTLGVSGNTIYF
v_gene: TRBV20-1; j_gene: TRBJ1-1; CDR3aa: CSAWDTRVTEAFF
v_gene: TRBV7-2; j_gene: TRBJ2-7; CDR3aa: CASSLENGRERYEQYF
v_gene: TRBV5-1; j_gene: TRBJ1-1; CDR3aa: CASSHRKLGAGTEAFF
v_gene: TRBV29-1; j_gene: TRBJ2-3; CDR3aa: CSVGRERKDTQYF
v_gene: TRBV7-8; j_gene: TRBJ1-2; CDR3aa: CASSNRGDGYTF
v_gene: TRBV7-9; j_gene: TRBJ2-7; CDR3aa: CASSSTGEFDEQYF
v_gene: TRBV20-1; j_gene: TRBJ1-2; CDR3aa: CSARVQGFGYTF
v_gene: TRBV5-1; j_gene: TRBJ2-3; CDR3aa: CASSLLTGTDTQYF
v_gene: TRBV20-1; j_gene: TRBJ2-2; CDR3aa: CSARDRRTGLAGELFF
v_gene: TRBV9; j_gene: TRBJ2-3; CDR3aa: CASSGLAGATQYF
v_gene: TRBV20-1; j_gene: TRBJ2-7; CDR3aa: CSASGQGVYEQYF